This T cell receptor (beta chain) derives from a study of cytomegalovirus exposure and HLA in healthy donors. The germline gives CDR1 SGHRS, CDR2 YFSETQ. This CDR3 is built from 14 residues. The V gene lost 4 bases and the J gene lost 7 bases, with 14 bases spanning the gap. PCR employed 60 Vbeta and 13 Jbeta primers. Sequencing was performed with immunoSEQ multiplex PCR; in TCRdb, only in-frame clones are kept and a portion is missing. The table includes roughly 120,000 clones, 80% detected once. Sequenced input: PBMCs. J is TRBJ1-4 and V is TRBV5-1; TRBD1 might be the D (5 bases). The source is a male donor in good health and CMV-seronegative. The CDR3 loop is CASSLQAASEKLFF. The CDR3 region has the DNA TGCGCCAGCAGCCTACAGGCGGCGAGTGAAAAACTGTTTTTT.